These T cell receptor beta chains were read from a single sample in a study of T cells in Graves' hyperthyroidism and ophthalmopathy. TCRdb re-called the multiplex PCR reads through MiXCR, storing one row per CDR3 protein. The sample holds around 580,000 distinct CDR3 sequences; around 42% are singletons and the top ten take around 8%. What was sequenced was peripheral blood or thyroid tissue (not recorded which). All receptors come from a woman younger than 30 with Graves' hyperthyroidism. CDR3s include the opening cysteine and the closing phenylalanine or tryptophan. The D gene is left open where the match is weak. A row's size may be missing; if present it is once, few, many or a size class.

TGTGCCATCAGACCGACAGGGGATAATTCACCCCTCCACTTT | CAIRPTGDNSPLHF | TRBD1 | TRBJ1-6 | TRBV10-3 | 14 | many
TGCAGTGCTATCTACCAAGAGACCCAGTACTTC | CSAIYQETQYF | NA | TRBJ2-5 | TRBV20-1 | 11 | many
TGCAGTGCTAACACTGAAGCTTTCTTT | CSANTEAFF | NA | TRBJ1-1 | TRBV20-1 | 9 | many
TGTGCCAGCAGCTTAACTCTGCGGCCTAACACTGAAGCTTTCTTT | CASSLTLRPNTEAFF | NA | TRBJ1-1 | TRBV7-3 | 15 | many
TGTGCCAGCAGTTCGCTACCCCCTGGCTACACCTTC | CASSSLPPGYTF | NA | TRBJ1-2 | TRBV28 | 12 | many
TGTGCCATCAGTGACACGGCCGGGGAGCTGTTTTTT | CAISDTAGELFF | NA | TRBJ2-2 | TRBV10-3 | 12 | many
TGCAGCGGGGGGGGGTCCTCCTACGAGCAGTACTTC | CSGGGSSYEQYF | TRBD2 | TRBJ2-7 | TRBV29-1 | 12 | many
TGCAGTGCTAGAGAAGGGCCGGGGGCAAATTCACCCCTCCACTTT | CSAREGPGANSPLHF | NA | TRBJ1-6 | TRBV20-1 | 15 | many
TGTGCTAGGTTGGACAGAGATGACTATGGCTACACCTTC | CARLDRDDYGYTF | NA | TRBJ1-2 | TRBV24-1 | 13 | NA
TGTGCCAGTAGTTCCGCAGGGGGCTGGAACACTGAAGCTTTCTTT | CASSSAGGWNTEAFF | TRBD1 | TRBJ1-1 | TRBV7-9 | 15 | NA
TGCAGCAGAGGGGGGGACCACTATGGCTACACCTTC | CSRGGDHYGYTF | NA | TRBJ1-2 | TRBV29-1 | 12 | once
TGTGCCAGCAGCCAAGTGGCAGCCGGCACAGATACGCAGTATTTT | CASSQVAAGTDTQYF | NA | TRBJ2-3 | TRBV4-1 | 15 | NA
TGTGCCAGCAGCCGGACAGGAAATAATTCACCCCTCCACTTT | CASSRTGNNSPLHF | TRBD1 | TRBJ1-6 | TRBV6-5 | 14 | many
TGCGCCAGCAGCTTGGCCGGGCTAGCGGGGGACAATGAGCAGTTCTTC | CASSLAGLAGDNEQFF | TRBD2 | TRBJ2-1 | TRBV5-1 | 16 | NA
TGCAGCGTGGGGGGAGGTGACGAGCAGTACTTC | CSVGGGDEQYF | NA | TRBJ2-7 | TRBV29-1 | 11 | many
TGTGCCAGCAGTTTTGAGGGAATTACCGGGGAGCTGTTTTTT | CASSFEGITGELFF | NA | TRBJ2-2 | TRBV27 | 14 | NA
TGTGCCAGCAGCGACAGGGGACAGCTCTCCCACGAGCAGTACTTC | CASSDRGQLSHEQYF | TRBD1 | TRBJ2-7 | TRBV11-1 | 15 | NA
TGCAGTTACGAGGACAGGCCCGGAGAGACCCAGTACTTC | CSYEDRPGETQYF | TRBD1 | TRBJ2-5 | TRBV29-1 | 13 | NA
TGCGCCAGCAGCTCAGGGACAGGGAGCTATGGCTACACCTTC | CASSSGTGSYGYTF | TRBD1 | TRBJ1-2 | TRBV5-1 | 14 | NA
TGTGCCACCAGTGATTTCGGCCCAGAAGGGACTCAGTACTTC | CATSDFGPEGTQYF | NA | TRBJ2-5 | TRBV24-1 | 14 | NA
TGCAGCGTTCGGCAGGGTGGAAAGACCCAGTACTTC | CSVRQGGKTQYF | NA | TRBJ2-5 | TRBV29-1 | 12 | NA
TGCGCCAGCAGCTCGACCTGGGGACAGATATATGGCTACACCTTC | CASSSTWGQIYGYTF | TRBD1 | TRBJ1-2 | TRBV5-1 | 15 | many
TGTGCCAGCAGCTCGGCCGACGCCAGGGGCTCCTACGAGCAGTACTTC | CASSSADARGSYEQYF | NA | TRBJ2-7 | TRBV7-9 | 16 | many
TGTGCCAGCAGCGTAGGGCGAGCGGGAACGTTGTACCAAGAGACCCAGTACTTC | CASSVGRAGTLYQETQYF | TRBD2 | TRBJ2-5 | TRBV9 | 18 | many
TGTGCCACCAGTGCTAGAGATAGGGGAGATGACTACGAGCAGTACTTC | CATSARDRGDDYEQYF | NA | TRBJ2-7 | TRBV24-1 | 16 | NA
TGTGCCAGCAGCCCAAGCGGGAGAGGTCCCAAAAACATTCAGTACTTC | CASSPSGRGPKNIQYF | TRBD2 | TRBJ2-4 | TRBV7-3 | 16 | NA
TGTGCCAGCAGTGCGGGCGAGACTAGCGGGAGGATGAACACCGGGGAGCTGTTTTTT | CASSAGETSGRMNTGELFF | TRBD2 | TRBJ2-2 | TRBV6-4 | 19 | NA
TGTGCCAGCAGTTACTCGAGCGATACCAATGAAAAACTGTTTTTT | CASSYSSDTNEKLFF | NA | TRBJ1-4 | TRBV6-6 | 15 | many
TGTGCCAGCAGCCAAGACCCGGGGGCGAATCAGCCCCAGCATTTT | CASSQDPGANQPQHF | NA | TRBJ1-5 | TRBV4-2 | 15 | many
TGTGCTAGTGGCGTTAGGGGAGGCTCGAACACCGGGGAGCTGTTTTTT | CASGVRGGSNTGELFF | NA | TRBJ2-2 | TRBV12-5 | 16 | NA
TGTGCCAGCAGCAATTGGGGAGGTGAAGCTTTCTTT | CASSNWGGEAFF | NA | TRBJ1-1 | TRBV7-2 | 12 | few
TGTGCCATCAGTGATCTCGGGGCGTCAGTTGAAGCTTTCTTT | CAISDLGASVEAFF | NA | TRBJ1-1 | TRBV10-3 | 14 | NA
TGCAGTGCTAGAGATTTGGGACGGGGAGGCTACACCTTC | CSARDLGRGGYTF | NA | TRBJ1-2 | TRBV20-1 | 13 | NA
TGCAGCGTTGGTGACAGTTCCGAGCAGTACTTC | CSVGDSSEQYF | NA | TRBJ2-7 | TRBV29-1 | 11 | medium-sized
TGCAGCGTTGAAACAGGGGACGGCAATCAGCCCCAGCATTTT | CSVETGDGNQPQHF | TRBD1 | TRBJ1-5 | TRBV29-1 | 14 | NA
TGTGCCAGCAGAAAGGGTGGCGGGGGAGCGGCGTACGAGCAGTACTTC | CASRKGGGGAAYEQYF | TRBD2 | TRBJ2-7 | TRBV27 | 16 | few
TGTGCCAGCAGTGAAGATGAGCAGCCCCAGTACTTC | CASSEDEQPQYF | NA | TRBJ2-5 | TRBV7-2 | 12 | once
TGTGCCAGCAGCTTTGGCAGGGGGCTTACACCCCTCCACTTT | CASSFGRGLTPLHF | TRBD1 | TRBJ1-6 | TRBV7-2 | 14 | NA
TGTGCTAGTGGTTTGGAGGACAGGGCAGGTCAGCCCCAGCATTTT | CASGLEDRAGQPQHF | TRBD1 | TRBJ1-5 | TRBV12-5 | 15 | many
TGTGCCACCAGCAGCGACACTAATGAAAAACTGTTTTTT | CATSSDTNEKLFF | NA | TRBJ1-4 | TRBV15 | 13 | many
TGTGCCAGCAGTCACAGGCAGTACACTGAAGCTTTCTTT | CASSHRQYTEAFF | NA | TRBJ1-1 | TRBV2 | 13 | NA
TGTGCCAGCACTGGGGGGACAGGGAGAACCTACGAGCAGTACTTC | CASTGGTGRTYEQYF | TRBD1 | TRBJ2-7 | TRBV7-2 | 15 | NA
TGTGCCAGCAGCGTACTAGCGGGAGCTTTAGCAGATACGCAGTATTTT | CASSVLAGALADTQYF | TRBD2 | TRBJ2-3 | TRBV7-3 | 16 | NA
TGCAGTGCCGAGGGACAGGGAAAATATAATTCACCCCTCCACTTT | CSAEGQGKYNSPLHF | TRBD1 | TRBJ1-6 | TRBV20-1 | 15 | NA
TGTGCCAGCAGCTCTCATCGGACAGGGAAGATCCAGCCCCAGTACTTC | CASSSHRTGKIQPQYF | TRBD1 | TRBJ2-5 | TRBV7-8 | 16 | NA
TGTGCCAGCAGTGAATGGTGGAAGACAGGGGGCGGCTTGGGCTCGGGCGAGCAGTACTTC | CASSEWWKTGGGLGSGEQYF | TRBD1 | TRBJ2-7 | TRBV6-5 | 20 | NA
TGTGCCGGCGACAGGGGGCGTGTAGCTTTCTTT | CAGDRGRVAFF | TRBD1 | TRBJ1-1 | TRBV2 | 11 | many
TGTGCCAGTAGTATCATCGACAGGGGGACTGAAGCTTTCTTT | CASSIIDRGTEAFF | TRBD1 | TRBJ1-1 | TRBV19 | 14 | NA
TGTGCCAGCAGCTTGATGGGACAGTTGGGGTCCTACGAGCAGTACTTC | CASSLMGQLGSYEQYF | TRBD1 | TRBJ2-7 | TRBV5-6 | 16 | many
TGCGCCAGCAGCCATGGGACAGGGGCTTCCTACGAGCAGTACTTC | CASSHGTGASYEQYF | TRBD1 | TRBJ2-7 | TRBV4-3 | 15 | many